These 21 T cell receptor beta chains came from one sample sequenced in a study of radiation and T cells in renal cell carcinoma. Assay used: immunoSEQ multiplex PCR; TCRdb lists only in-frame clones, some missing. The sample lists approximately 140,000 clones, around 89% occurring once. Time point meaning: baseline pretreatment blood. The treatment: 15 Gy SBRT to primary tumor, nephrectomy 4 weeks later. Sequencing was performed on blood, taken from a patient whose treatment included radiotherapy and nephrectomy. Receptors were obtained from a woman in her 70s with renal cell carcinoma.

This clone was observed a single time. The rearrangement joins TRBV27 to TRBJ2-1; 7 nucleotides agree with TRBD2. The CDR3 loop spans 15 amino acids. Germline CDR1 MNHEY, CDR2 SMNVEV (reference sequence). The trim removed 3 bases at V and 5 bases at J, leaving 7 bases unmatched. The CDR3 region has the DNA TGTGCCAGCAGTTTCTCCGGGACTAAAAACAATGAGCAGTTCTTC. It codes for CASSFSGTKNNEQFF.

This chain joins TRBV5-4 and TRBJ2-1, with 7 bases identical to TRBD2. Trimming removed 0 bases from V and 8 bases from J; junction bases left unmatched: 2. This CDR3 has 13 amino acids. The germline gives CDR1 SGHNT, CDR2 YYREEE (reference sequence). In DNA, the CDR3 is TGTGCCAGCAGCTTGGGCGGGGGAGATGAGCAGTTCTTC. Its translation is CASSLGGGDEQFF.

This sequence joins TRBV2 and TRBJ2-4, with D unclear. V shed 0 bases and J shed 7 bases, with 10 bases lying between them. The germline V gene encodes CDR1 SNHLY and CDR2 FYNNEI. The CDR3 runs to 14 residues. CDR3 residues: CASSEALPSNIQYF. Written as DNA, the CDR3 is TGTGCCAGCAGTGAAGCGCTTCCTAGTAACATTCAGTACTTC.

The V call is TRBV27, the J call TRBJ1-5, with D tentatively TRBD1 (6 bases). V was trimmed by 2 bases and J by 4 bases, leaving 15 bases between them. Germline V gene sequence: CDR1 MNHEY, CDR2 SMNVEV (reference sequence). CDR3 length: 16 amino acids. In DNA form, the CDR3 reads TGTGCCAGCAGTTTACGCCAGGGGCCTGGTAATCAGCCCCAGCATTTT. Residues: CASSLRQGPGNQPQHF.

V gene TRBV7-9 combines with J gene TRBJ2-3; no firm D call. Germline V lookup: CDR1 SEHNR, CDR2 FQNEAQ (reference sequence). This CDR3 region has 14 residues. The V end was cut by 7 bases, the J end by 4 bases, with 15 bases between. CDR3 DNA sequence: TGTGCCAGCACCCTCGGAGTTGTCTCAGATACGCAGTATTTT. Translated: CASTLGVVSDTQYF.

The rearrangement uses TRBV19 and TRBJ2-3; 10 nucleotides align to TRBD2. Germline lookup yields CDR1 LNHDA and CDR2 SQIVND (reference sequence). The CDR3 covers 17 residues. The trim removed 0 bases at V and 2 bases at J, leaving 5 bases unmatched. CDR3 in amino acids: CASSIDPSGGATDTQYF. CDR3 DNA: TGTGCCAGTAGTATAGATCCCAGCGGGGGGGCCACAGATACGCAGTATTTT.

The chain recombines TRBV7-9 with TRBJ1-1, with TRBD1 matching 12 bases. The V gene end was trimmed by 3 bases and the J gene end by 0 bases; junction bases not matched to a gene: 5. The germline V gene has CDR1 SEHNR and CDR2 FQNEAQ (reference sequence). The CDR3 is 17 amino acids. The CDR3 is CASSLGTGGFMNTEAFF. In DNA form, the CDR3 reads TGTGCCAGCAGCTTGGGGACAGGGGGCTTCATGAACACTGAAGCTTTCTTT.

The genes are TRBV7-2 and TRBJ2-7; perhaps TRBD2 as D (8 bases). Between the trimmed V and J ends, which lost 5 bases and 9 bases, there was a span of 26 bases. This CDR3 is 16 amino acids long. The V gene's germline CDR1 is SGHTA and CDR2 FQGNSA. CDR3 DNA: TGTGCCAGCAGCCCCAGGGGGGCGGGGGGCGGAGAACGGCAGTACTTC. Encoded protein: CASSPRGAGGGERQYF.

The rearrangement links TRBV2 to TRBJ1-5; D is ambiguous. V was trimmed by 5 bases and J by 7 bases, leaving 15 bases between them. The CDR3 is 14 amino acids. The germline CDR1 and CDR2 sequences are SNHLY and FYNNEI. DNA of the CDR3: TGTGCCAGCAGTCCCGCCCTATCTGACCAGCCCCAGCATTTT. Amino acids: CASSPALSDQPQHF.

This CDR3 is CASSTGQGAIGELFF. The CDR3 DNA reads as TGTGCCAGTAGTACGGGACAGGGGGCTATCGGGGAGCTGTTTTTT. The V and J genes are TRBV19 and TRBJ2-2; TRBD1 aligns across 12 bases. The CDR3 is 15 amino acids. V lost 4 bases and J lost 7; bases outside the gene matches: 4. CDR1 and CDR2 from the germline V gene are LNHDA and SQIVND (reference sequence).

The chain carries TRBV6-6 and TRBJ2-3; unclear D gene. V lost 7 bases and J 2 bases, leaving 10 bases between the germline ends. CDR1 and CDR2 (germline): MNHNY, SVGAGI (reference sequence). The CDR3 has 13 residues. The CDR3 DNA follows: TGTGCCAGCACCGCTGGGTCCACAGATACGCAGTATTTT. Translated: CASTAGSTDTQYF.

This clone is a singleton in its sample. The gene calls are TRBV7-2 and TRBJ2-6; no clear D gene. V was shortened by 6 bases and J by 4 bases, with 13 bases between the two germline ends. There are 15 residues in the CDR3. CDR1 SGHTA and CDR2 FQGNSA come from the germline V gene. DNA for the CDR3: TGTGCCAGCAGTTTAAGTGTGCAAGGGGCCAACGTCCTGACTTTC. It yields the protein CASSLSVQGANVLTF.

The chain couples TRBV4-2 to TRBJ1-2, with D maybe TRBD1 (6 bases). Germline CDR1 is LGHNA and CDR2 is YNFKEQ. Trimming cost V 4 bases and J 0 bases, with 15 bases left between them. CDR3 size: 16 residues. The CDR3 DNA reads TGTGCCAGCAGCCCCCCCGACAGGCTCTCTAACTATGGCTACACCTTC. Amino acids: CASSPPDRLSNYGYTF.

This chain links TRBV6-1 with TRBJ2-3, with 9 bases lining up with TRBD2. Germline trimming cut 9 bases from V and 6 bases from J; bases unmatched to any gene: 10. The CDR3 has 14 amino acids. Germline loops: CDR1 MNHNS, CDR2 SASEGT. CDR3 in amino acids: CASRRGGPEDTQYF. CDR3 DNA: TGTGCCAGTCGGCGGGGGGGCCCGGAGGATACGCAGTATTTT.

The V call is TRBV4-2, the J call TRBJ1-3; the D gene is possibly TRBD1 (6 bases). The CDR3 loop spans 14 amino acids. Looked up from germline, CDR1 is LGHNA and CDR2 is YNFKEQ. The ends were cut back, 6 bases at V and 4 bases at J, with 13 bases in the middle. The CDR3 bases are TGTGCCAGCAGTCGTGAGGGGGTCGGAAACACCATATATTTT. It specifies CASSREGVGNTIYF.

The rearrangement uses TRBV14 and TRBJ1-4; perhaps TRBD1 as D (5 bases). Trimming stripped 3 bases from V and 5 bases from J, with 22 bases between. The CDR3 is 18 amino acids. From germline, CDR1 is SGHDN and CDR2 FVKESK. The CDR3 nucleotides are TGTGCCAGCAGCCACCCCTTGGACGGAACAGGACCAAATGAAAAACTGTTTTTT. As protein: CASSHPLDGTGPNEKLFF.

The genes are TRBV6-6 and TRBJ1-1; D is unresolved. The CDR3 contains 11 residues. Between the trimmed V and J ends, which lost 5 bases and 7 bases, there was a span of 8 bases. Germline V gene sequence: CDR1 MNHNY, CDR2 SVGAGI (reference sequence). The CDR3 sequence: CASSTSSEAFF. CDR3 nucleotide sequence: TGTGCCAGCAGTACCTCGAGTGAAGCTTTCTTT.

DNA of the CDR3: TGTGCCAGCAGCTTAGCTAGTAGATCTAGGAATTCACCCCTCCACTTT. This gives the protein CASSLASRSRNSPLHF. The rearrangement links TRBV7-6 to TRBJ1-6; D is unclear. V dropped 0 bases and J dropped 7 bases, with 13 bases sitting between them. Germline CDR1 and CDR2: SGHVS and FNYEAQ. This CDR3 contains 16 residues.

The V call is TRBV4-1, the J call TRBJ1-2; D is uncertain. CDR3 length equals 13 residues. Germline V CDR1 and CDR2: MGHRA, YSYEKL. V was cut by 2 bases and J by 8 bases, with 12 bases left in between. CDR3 protein: CASSQLGVRGYTF. DNA of the CDR3: TGCGCCAGCAGCCAATTGGGAGTCCGAGGCTACACCTTC.

In this sample, this clone turned up a few times. The chain employs TRBV4-2 and TRBJ1-1; 8 bases fit TRBD1. V gave up 2 bases and J gave up 7 bases; unmatched junction bases: 3. CDR1 LGHNA and CDR2 YNFKEQ come from the germline V gene. The CDR3 runs 13 residues. CDR3 protein: CASSQQGAVEAFF. CDR3 nucleotides: TGTGCCAGCAGCCAACAGGGGGCAGTTGAAGCTTTCTTT.

The J gene is TRBJ1-5, the V gene TRBV5-1; 9 bases line up with TRBD1. This CDR3 is 18 amino acids long. After removal of 4 bases from V and 1 base from J, the junction contained 12 bases not matched to a gene. The germline gives CDR1 SGHRS, CDR2 YFSETQ. CDR3 nucleotides: TGCGCCAGCAGCCCCGGGACAGGGATAGGAGAGAGCAATCAGCCCCAGCATTTT. Protein: CASSPGTGIGESNQPQHF.